This T cell receptor (beta chain) was captured by sequencing in a study of blood T cell repertoires in COVID-19. Study details: Acute and convalescent COVID-19 specimens originated in the United States, Italy and Spain. PBMCs, B-cell-depleted T cells, or T cells provided the cDNA or gDNA that made up the material.

Profiling relied on immunoSEQ multiplex PCR, and the TCRdb table lists in-frame clones only, not all of them. This table holds hundreds of thousands of clones, roughly 87% found once. Recruitment covered about 25 US areas and drew participants whose ages spanned 18 to 89 years. Germline values: CDR1 SGDLS, CDR2 YYNGEE. V lost 2 bases and J 3 bases, leaving 20 bases between the germline ends. This CDR3 contains 17 residues. The material sequenced was PBMCs or T cells enriched from blood (not recorded which). The chain employs TRBV9 and TRBJ1-1; maybe TRBD1 (5 bases). The TCR originated in a woman aged 25 to 45 who had recovered from COVID-19. The chain's CDR3 is CASSVLAAGAGDTEAFF. In nucleotides, the CDR3 is TGTGCCAGCAGCGTTTTGGCCGCGGGTGCGGGGGACACTGAAGCTTTCTTT.